This TCR beta chain was identified during a study of OX40 agonist ivuxolimab in advanced cancers. Study at large: Three partial responders included one hepatocellular carcinoma patient and two cutaneous melanoma patients.

Findings and limits, study-wide: Both CD4+ and CD8+ T cell populations in blood had undergone clonal expansion by week 6 at 0.1 to 3.0 mg/kg.

If patients had autoimmune disease history or systemic immunosuppression, they were excluded. Trimming took off 6 bases at V and 0 bases at J, with 14 bases between the two ends. Germline V gives CDR1 MGHDK, CDR2 SYGVNS. The CDR3 spans 16 residues. Clones were sequenced by immunoSEQ multiplex PCR, and TCRdb holds only the in-frame ones, with some missing. Seen here are 60,000 or so clones, 90% observed once, and the top ten hold around 4.8%. Note on this clone: The antigen remains undetermined.

The V call is TRBV25-1, the J call TRBJ2-2; D is unresolved. The sequencing here drew on CD4+ or CD8+ T cells sorted from blood, taken in a trial of the OX40 agonist ivuxolimab. The receptor's source is an adult with an advanced solid tumor such as melanoma, head and neck, liver or kidney cancer. This CDR3 is CASSGLGTANTGELFF. CDR3 in DNA: TGTGCCAGCAGCGGGCTGGGCACCGCGAACACCGGGGAGCTGTTTTTT.